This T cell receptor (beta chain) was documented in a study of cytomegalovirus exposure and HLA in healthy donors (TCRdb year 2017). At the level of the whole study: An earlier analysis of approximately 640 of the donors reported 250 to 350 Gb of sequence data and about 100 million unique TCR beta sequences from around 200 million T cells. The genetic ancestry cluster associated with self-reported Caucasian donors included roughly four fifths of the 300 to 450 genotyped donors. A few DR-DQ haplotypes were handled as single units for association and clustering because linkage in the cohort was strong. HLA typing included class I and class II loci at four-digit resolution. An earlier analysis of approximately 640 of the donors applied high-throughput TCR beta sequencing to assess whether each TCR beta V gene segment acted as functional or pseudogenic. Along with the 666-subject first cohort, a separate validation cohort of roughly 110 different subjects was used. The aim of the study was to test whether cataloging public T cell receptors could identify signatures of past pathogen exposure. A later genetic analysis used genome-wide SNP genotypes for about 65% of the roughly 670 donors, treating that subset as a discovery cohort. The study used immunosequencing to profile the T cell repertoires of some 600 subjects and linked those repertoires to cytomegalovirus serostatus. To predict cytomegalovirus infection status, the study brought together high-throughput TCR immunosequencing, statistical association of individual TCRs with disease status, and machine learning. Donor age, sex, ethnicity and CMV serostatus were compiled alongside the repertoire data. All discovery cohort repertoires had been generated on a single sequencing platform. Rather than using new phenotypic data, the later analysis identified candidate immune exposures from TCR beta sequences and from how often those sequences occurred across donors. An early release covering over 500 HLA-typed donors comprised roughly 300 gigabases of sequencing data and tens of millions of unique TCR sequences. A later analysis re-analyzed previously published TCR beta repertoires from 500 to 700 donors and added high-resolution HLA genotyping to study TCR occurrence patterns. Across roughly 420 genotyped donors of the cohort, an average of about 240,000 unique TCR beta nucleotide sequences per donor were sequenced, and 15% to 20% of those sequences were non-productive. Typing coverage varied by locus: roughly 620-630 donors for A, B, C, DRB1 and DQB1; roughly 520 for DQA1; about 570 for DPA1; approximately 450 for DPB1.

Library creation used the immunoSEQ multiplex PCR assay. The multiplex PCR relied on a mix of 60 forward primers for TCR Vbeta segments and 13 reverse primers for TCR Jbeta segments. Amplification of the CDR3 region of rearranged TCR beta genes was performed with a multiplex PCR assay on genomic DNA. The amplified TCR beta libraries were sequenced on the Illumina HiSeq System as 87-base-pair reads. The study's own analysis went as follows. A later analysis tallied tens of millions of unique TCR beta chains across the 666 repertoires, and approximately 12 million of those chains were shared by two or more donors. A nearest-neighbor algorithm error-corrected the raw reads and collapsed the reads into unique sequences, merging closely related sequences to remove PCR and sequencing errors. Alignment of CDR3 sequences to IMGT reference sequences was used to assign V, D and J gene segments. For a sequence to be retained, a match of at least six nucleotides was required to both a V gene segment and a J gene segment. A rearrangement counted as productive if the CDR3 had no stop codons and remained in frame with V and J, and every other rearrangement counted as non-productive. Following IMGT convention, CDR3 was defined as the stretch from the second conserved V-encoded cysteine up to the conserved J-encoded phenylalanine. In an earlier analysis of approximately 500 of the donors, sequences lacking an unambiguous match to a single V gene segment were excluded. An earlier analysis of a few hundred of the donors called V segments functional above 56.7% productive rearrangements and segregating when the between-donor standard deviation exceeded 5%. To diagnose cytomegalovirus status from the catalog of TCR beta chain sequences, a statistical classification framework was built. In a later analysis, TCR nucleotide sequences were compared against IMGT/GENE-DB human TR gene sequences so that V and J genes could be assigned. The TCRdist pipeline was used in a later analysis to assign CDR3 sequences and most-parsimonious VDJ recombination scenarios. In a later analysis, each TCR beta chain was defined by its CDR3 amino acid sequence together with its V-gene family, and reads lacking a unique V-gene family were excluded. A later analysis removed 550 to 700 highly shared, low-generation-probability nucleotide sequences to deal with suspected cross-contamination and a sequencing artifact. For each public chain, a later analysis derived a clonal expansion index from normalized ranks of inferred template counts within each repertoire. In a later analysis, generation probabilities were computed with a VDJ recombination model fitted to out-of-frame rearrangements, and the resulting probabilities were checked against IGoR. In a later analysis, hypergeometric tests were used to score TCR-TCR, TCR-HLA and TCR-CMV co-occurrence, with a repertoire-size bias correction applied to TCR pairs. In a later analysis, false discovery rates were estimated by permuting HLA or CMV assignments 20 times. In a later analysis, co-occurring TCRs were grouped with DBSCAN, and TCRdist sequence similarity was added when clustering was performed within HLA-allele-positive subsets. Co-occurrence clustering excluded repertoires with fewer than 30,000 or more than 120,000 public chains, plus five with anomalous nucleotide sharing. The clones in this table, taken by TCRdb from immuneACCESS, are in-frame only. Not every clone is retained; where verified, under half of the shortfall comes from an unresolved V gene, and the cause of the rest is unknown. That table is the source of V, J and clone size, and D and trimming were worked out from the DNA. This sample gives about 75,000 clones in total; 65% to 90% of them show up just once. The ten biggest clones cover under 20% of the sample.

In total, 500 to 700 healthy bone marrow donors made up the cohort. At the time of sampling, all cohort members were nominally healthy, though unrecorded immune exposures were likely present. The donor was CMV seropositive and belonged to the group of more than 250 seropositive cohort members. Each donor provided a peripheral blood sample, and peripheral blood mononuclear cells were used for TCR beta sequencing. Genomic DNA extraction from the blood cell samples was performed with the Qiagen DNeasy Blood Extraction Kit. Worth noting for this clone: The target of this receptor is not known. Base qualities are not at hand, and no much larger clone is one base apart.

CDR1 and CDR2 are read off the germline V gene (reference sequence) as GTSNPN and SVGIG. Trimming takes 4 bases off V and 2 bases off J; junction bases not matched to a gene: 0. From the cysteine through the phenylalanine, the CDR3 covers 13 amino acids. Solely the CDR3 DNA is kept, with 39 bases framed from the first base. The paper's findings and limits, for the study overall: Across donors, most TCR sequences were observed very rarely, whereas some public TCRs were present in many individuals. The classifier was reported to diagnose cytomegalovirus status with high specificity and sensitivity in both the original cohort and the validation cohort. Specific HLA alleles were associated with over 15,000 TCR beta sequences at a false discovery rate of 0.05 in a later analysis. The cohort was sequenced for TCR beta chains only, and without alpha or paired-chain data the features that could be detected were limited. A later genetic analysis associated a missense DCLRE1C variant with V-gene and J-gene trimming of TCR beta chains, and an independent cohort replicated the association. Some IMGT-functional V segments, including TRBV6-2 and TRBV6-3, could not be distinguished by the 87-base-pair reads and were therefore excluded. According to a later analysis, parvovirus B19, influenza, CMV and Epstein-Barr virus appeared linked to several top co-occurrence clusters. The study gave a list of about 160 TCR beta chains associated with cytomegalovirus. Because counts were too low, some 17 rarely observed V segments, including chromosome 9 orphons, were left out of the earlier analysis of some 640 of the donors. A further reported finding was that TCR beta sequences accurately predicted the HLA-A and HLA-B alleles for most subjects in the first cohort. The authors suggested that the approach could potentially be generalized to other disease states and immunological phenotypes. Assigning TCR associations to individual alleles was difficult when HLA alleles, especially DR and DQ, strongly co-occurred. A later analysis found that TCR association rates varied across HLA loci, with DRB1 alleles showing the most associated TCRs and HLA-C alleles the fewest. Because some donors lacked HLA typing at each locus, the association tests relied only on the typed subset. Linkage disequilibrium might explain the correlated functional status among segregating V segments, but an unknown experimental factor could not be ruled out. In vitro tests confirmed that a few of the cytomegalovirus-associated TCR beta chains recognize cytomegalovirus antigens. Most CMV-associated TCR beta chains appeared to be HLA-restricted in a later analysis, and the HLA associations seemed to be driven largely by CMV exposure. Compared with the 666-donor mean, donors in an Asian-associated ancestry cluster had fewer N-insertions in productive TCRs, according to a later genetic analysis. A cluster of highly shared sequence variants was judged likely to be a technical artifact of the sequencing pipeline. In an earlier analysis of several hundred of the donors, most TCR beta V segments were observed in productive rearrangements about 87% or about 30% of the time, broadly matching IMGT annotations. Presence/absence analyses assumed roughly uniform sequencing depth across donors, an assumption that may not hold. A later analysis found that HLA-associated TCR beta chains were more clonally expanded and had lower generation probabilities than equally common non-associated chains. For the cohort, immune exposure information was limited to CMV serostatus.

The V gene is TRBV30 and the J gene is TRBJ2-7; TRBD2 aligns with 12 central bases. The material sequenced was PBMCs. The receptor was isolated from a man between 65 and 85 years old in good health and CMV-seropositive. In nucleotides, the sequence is TGTGCCTGGACTAGCGGGAGGGCCTACGAGCAGTACTTC. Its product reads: CAWTSGRAYEQYF.